The 23 T cell receptor beta chains below all came from one sample that was sequenced in a study of T cell clones after liver transplantation. Sequencing used immunoSEQ multiplex PCR; TCRdb keeps in-frame clones, though not all of them. The top ten clones hold approximately 13% of a sample with around 18,000 clones, 80% to 90% of them seen once. The material was CD8+ T cells from blood, obtained 46 months after liver transplant. All receptors come from a human patient who received a liver transplant. Some T cells may be transferred from the graft donor.

This chain connects TRBV27 to TRBJ2-1, with 12 bases identical to TRBD2. The CDR3 length is 13 residues. Germline loops: CDR1 MNHEY, CDR2 SMNVEV (reference sequence). Trimming at V came to 6 bases and at J to 10 bases, leaving 4 bases not matched to a gene. The CDR3 DNA reads as TGTGCCAGCAGCGGACTAGCGGGGCCCGAGCAGTTCTTC. Residues: CASSGLAGPEQFF.

This chain joins TRBV13 and TRBJ1-5; D uncertain. There are 15 residues in the CDR3. Between the trimmed V and J ends, which lost 5 bases and 2 bases, there was a span of 13 bases. Germline-derived CDR1 and CDR2 are PRHDT and FYEKMQ (reference sequence). CDR3 DNA sequence: TGTGCCAGCAGCCTGAGCATGGACCGCAATCAGCCCCAGCATTTT. This sequence encodes CASSLSMDRNQPQHF.

This clone occurred a few times. V gene TRBV29-1 combines with J gene TRBJ1-2, with 8 bases identical to TRBD1. The CDR3 runs 18 residues. The germline V gene encodes CDR1 SQVTM and CDR2 ANQGSEA. With V trimmed by 1 base and J by 8 bases, 21 bases remained unmatched. This CDR3 is CSVEVVSYLTGVKGGYTF. The CDR3 DNA sequence: TGCAGCGTTGAAGTCGTTTCATATTTGACAGGGGTTAAGGGAGGCTACACCTTC.

The chain uses TRBV5-6 and TRBJ1-1; tentatively, D is TRBD1 (6 bases). Germline V gives CDR1 SGHDT, CDR2 YYEEEE. CDR3 length equals 13 residues. Trimming shortened V by 5 bases and J by 5 bases, and 13 bases separated the two germline ends. This CDR3 reads CASREQGWTEAFF. CDR3 DNA: TGTGCCAGCAGGGAACAGGGTTGGACTGAAGCTTTCTTT.

Here the CDR3 DNA reads TGCGCCAGCAGCTCCGGGACAGATACGCAGTATTTT. The encoded protein is CASSSGTDTQYF. The V call is TRBV5-1, the J call TRBJ2-3; D gene ambiguous. This CDR3 is built from 12 residues. V was cut by 3 bases and J by 3 bases, with 5 bases left in between. CDR1 and CDR2 from the germline V gene are SGHRS and YFSETQ.

The V and J genes are TRBV11-1 and TRBJ2-1; TRBD2 matches 11 bases. CDR1 is SGHAT and CDR2 is FQDESV in the germline V gene (reference sequence). The CDR3 has 16 residues. Unmatched junction bases numbered 5, after V lost 1 base and J lost 6 bases. The CDR3 spells CASSLVAGGIFNEQFF. The CDR3 bases are TGTGCCAGCAGCTTAGTAGCGGGAGGGATCTTCAATGAGCAGTTCTTC.

The rearrangement uses TRBV2 and TRBJ2-1, with 11 bases lining up with TRBD2. This CDR3 has 18 amino acids. Per germline, CDR1 SNHLY and CDR2 FYNNEI. J was trimmed by 7 bases and V by 6 bases; bases with no gene match: 17. The CDR3 bases are TGTGCCAGCAGCCCCCCGAGCCGGCTAGCGGGAGGAGTGAATGAGCAGTTCTTC. Translation gives CASSPPSRLAGGVNEQFF.

The chain has TRBV7-6 and TRBJ1-1, with TRBD1 matching 7 bases. V lost 5 bases, J lost 7 bases, and 4 bases stayed unmatched. CDR1 is SGHVS and CDR2 is FNYEAQ in the germline V gene. The CDR3 length is 12 residues. CDR3 in DNA: TGTGCCAGCAGCATAGGGGGCAGTGAAGCTTTCTTT. Its translation: CASSIGGSEAFF.

This clone showed up just a few times. The chain is built from TRBV6-1 and TRBJ2-7; TRBD2 matches at 11 bases. Germline CDR1 MNHNS, CDR2 SASEGT. The CDR3 loop spans 15 amino acids. V shed 6 bases and J 2 bases; nucleotides not matched to a gene: 6. In DNA form, the CDR3 reads TGTGCCAGCAGCGCGACTAGCGGGATCACCTACGAGCAGTACTTC. Protein product: CASSATSGITYEQYF.

The CDR3 loop is CATSRGGQGAASYEQYF. Here the CDR3 DNA reads TGTGCCACCAGCAGAGGTGGACAGGGGGCGGCGTCCTACGAGCAGTACTTC. The chain carries TRBV15 and TRBJ2-7; 11 bases fit TRBD1. J gave up 1 base and V 1 base, and 6 bases lay outside the gene matches. The germline V gene encodes CDR1 LNHNV and CDR2 YYDKDF (reference sequence). The CDR3 has 17 amino acids. The whole variable domain, filled in from reference TRBV15 and TRBJ2-7, reads DAMVIQNPRYQVTQFGKPVTLSCSQTLNHNVMYWYQQKSSQAPKLLFHYYDKDFNNEADTPDNFQSRRPNTSFCFLDIRSPGLGDTAMYLCATSRGGQGAASYEQYFGPGTRLTVT.

The gene calls are TRBV27 and TRBJ2-7; unclear D gene. The CDR3 consists of 13 residues. Trimming took off 3 bases at V and 3 bases at J, with 9 bases between the two ends. Germline V gives CDR1 MNHEY, CDR2 SMNVEV (reference sequence). CDR3 DNA: TGTGCCAGCAGTTTTGGGTCCCTCTACGAGCAGTACTTC. Translation gives CASSFGSLYEQYF.

This chain uses TRBV19 with TRBJ1-2; D gene unclear. Germline CDR1 and CDR2: LNHDA and SQIVND (reference sequence). CDR3 length equals 13 residues. V gave up 3 bases and J gave up 4 bases, with 9 bases separating them. DNA for the CDR3: TGTGCCAGTAGTATTGGTTACAGCTATGGCTACACCTTC. This encodes CASSIGYSYGYTF.

This chain uses TRBV7-2 with TRBJ1-5; D is undetermined. Germline CDR1 is SGHTA and CDR2 is FQGNSA. The V end lost 4 bases, the J end lost 7 bases, and 8 bases lay between the germline ends. CDR3 length: 12 amino acids. As DNA, the CDR3 is TGTGCCAGCAGCTCAGCCGGGCAGCCCCAGCATTTT. The encoded protein is CASSSAGQPQHF.

The chain links TRBV10-3 to TRBJ2-7; D remains unclear. CDR1 ENHRY and CDR2 SYGVKD come from the germline V gene. The CDR3 extends over 14 amino acids. Trimming took off 3 bases at V and 6 bases at J, with 15 bases between the two ends. CDR3 DNA: TGTGCCATCAGTGAAGTCGAACCACCGGGCGAGCAGTACTTC. Its protein product is CAISEVEPPGEQYF.

The chain carries TRBV19 and TRBJ2-7, with 11 bases matching TRBD2. The CDR3 totals 16 residues. The ends lost 5 bases at V and 3 bases at J; junction bases unmatched: 9. From germline, CDR1 is LNHDA and CDR2 SQIVND (reference sequence). CDR3 region: CASSPRSGRAVYEQYF. The CDR3 nucleotides are TGTGCCAGTAGTCCGCGTAGCGGGAGGGCCGTCTACGAGCAGTACTTC.

This clone has only one observation. The chain uses TRBV6-5 and TRBJ1-4, with D perhaps matching TRBD1 (6 bases). This CDR3 comprises 13 residues. V shed 0 bases and J shed 10 bases, with 9 bases lying between them. Germline CDR1 is MNHEY and CDR2 is SVGAGI. The CDR3 nucleotides read TGTGCCAGCAGTTACTCGAAGGGGGGAAAACTGTTTTTT. It specifies CASSYSKGGKLFF.

The chain recombines TRBV27 with TRBJ2-1; D remains unclear. The V gene lost 3 bases and the J gene lost 6 bases, with 6 bases spanning the gap. CDR3 length: 12 amino acids. Looked up from germline, CDR1 is MNHEY and CDR2 is SMNVEV (reference sequence). CDR3 DNA sequence: TGTGCCAGCAGTTTTGGTCCCAATGAGCAGTTCTTC. Its translation is CASSFGPNEQFF.

This clone was counted between two and nine times. V and J are TRBV9 and TRBJ1-5, with D maybe TRBD1 (5 bases). Between the trimmed V and J ends, which lost 0 bases and 0 bases, there was a span of 7 bases. The CDR3 length is 15 residues. CDR1 is SGDLS, CDR2 YYNGEE, per germline. CDR3 coding DNA: TGTGCCAGCAGCGTAGGACAGAATAGCAATCAGCCCCAGCATTTT. It is translated as CASSVGQNSNQPQHF.

The rearrangement uses TRBV27 and TRBJ1-5; D gene unclear. Germline-derived CDR1 and CDR2 are MNHEY and SMNVEV (reference sequence). V lost 8 bases and J 6 bases, leaving 14 bases between the germline ends. The CDR3 is 13 residues long. This CDR3 reads CASGRATRQPQHF. The CDR3 region has the DNA TGTGCCAGCGGCCGGGCCACCCGTCAGCCCCAGCATTTT.

V is TRBV28 and J is TRBJ2-7; 9 positions match TRBD1. This CDR3 is built from 16 residues. The V segment lost 10 bases and the J segment 3 bases; nucleotides outside the gene matches: 16. Germline V CDR1 and CDR2: MDHEN, SYDVKM. The CDR3 DNA is TGTGCCATCCGAGCGGGGCCACAGGGGGCGAGCTACGAGCAGTACTTC. This translates into CAIRAGPQGASYEQYF.

The rearrangement links TRBV7-9 to TRBJ1-3; no firm D call. The CDR3 is made up of 14 amino acids. V was cut by 3 bases and J by 4 bases, with 10 bases left in between. The germline CDR1 and CDR2 sequences are SEHNR and FQNEAQ (reference sequence). CDR3 amino acids: CASSLGAGGNTIYF. In DNA, the CDR3 is TGTGCCAGCAGCTTGGGAGCAGGAGGAAACACCATATATTTT.

This clone was counted once. The chain employs TRBV6-5 and TRBJ2-2; D is possibly TRBD1 or TRBD2 (6 bases each). V was shortened by 0 bases and J by 6 bases, with 14 bases between the two germline ends. The CDR3 runs to 16 residues. Germline V gene sequence: CDR1 MNHEY, CDR2 SVGAGI. The DNA for the CDR3 is TGTGCCAGCAGTTACTCAGCAGGGGAGGTATCCGGGGAGCTGTTTTTT. Translation gives CASSYSAGEVSGELFF.

The chain employs TRBV11-2 and TRBJ2-7; D is possibly TRBD1 (6 bases). The CDR3 is made up of 14 amino acids. CDR1 and CDR2 from the germline V gene are SGHAT and FQNNGV. V lost 5 bases and J lost 3, with 14 bases in between. The CDR3, as DNA: TGTGCCAGCAGCCCCCCCCCACAGGGCTACGAGCAGTACTTC. It is translated as CASSPPPQGYEQYF. Based on the CDR3 plus reference TRBV11-2 and TRBJ2-7, the full variable domain is EAGVAQSPRYKIIEKRQSVAFWCNPISGHATLYWYQQILGQGPKLLIQFQNNGVVDDSQLPKDRFSAERLKGVDSTLKIQPAKLEDSAVYLCASSPPPQGYEQYFGPGTRLTVT.